The 9 T cell receptor beta chains reported below all come from one sample, sequenced in a study of control samples from healthy donors and cancer patients. Assay used: immunoSEQ multiplex PCR; TCRdb lists only in-frame clones, some missing. Of 70,000 to 100,000 clones listed, about 89% are singletons. The material sequenced was blood. These receptors all come from a woman aged 60-75 years in good health.

This chain connects TRBV9 to TRBJ1-1, with D possibly matching TRBD1 (5 bases). This CDR3 has 13 amino acids. Germline V gene lookup returns CDR1 SGDLS and CDR2 YYNGEE. V lost 2 bases and J 4 bases, leaving 9 bases between the germline ends. The CDR3 reads CASSVDGGTEAFF. The CDR3 DNA reads TGTGCCAGCAGCGTGGACGGGGGCACTGAAGCTTTCTTT.

The chain uses TRBV2 and TRBJ2-5; 10 positions agree with TRBD1. This CDR3 region has 13 residues. V lost 6 bases to trimming and J lost 5 bases; unmatched junction nucleotides: 3. Germline-derived CDR1 and CDR2 are SNHLY and FYNNEI. In DNA, the CDR3 is TGTGCCAGCAGCGGGACAGGGGCTGAGACCCAGTACTTC. Amino acids: CASSGTGAETQYF. The full variable domain, completed using reference TRBV2 and TRBJ2-5, is EPEVTQTPSHQVTQMGQEVILRCVPISNHLYFYWYRQILGQKVEFLVSFYNNEISEKSEIFDDQFSVERPDGSNFTLKIRSTKLEDSAMYFCASSGTGAETQYFGPGTRLLVL.

V usage is TRBV3-1 (or the pseudogene TRBV3-2) and J usage is TRBJ1-2; D gene uncertain. This CDR3 comprises 15 residues. V was shortened by 4 bases and J by 7 bases, with 19 bases between the two germline ends. The germline CDR1 and CDR2 sequences are LGHDT and YNNKEL (reference sequence). The CDR3 region is CASSRAATTRGGYTF. The CDR3 DNA is TGTGCCAGCAGCCGAGCGGCCACTACACGAGGTGGCTACACCTTC.

The rearrangement links TRBV11-2 to TRBJ2-7, with no clear D. There are 12 residues in the CDR3. CDR1 SGHAT and CDR2 FQNNGV come from the germline V gene. The germline V and J ends were trimmed by 5 bases and 6 bases, with 11 bases remaining between them. This CDR3 reads CASSLLPREQYF. The CDR3 nucleotides are TGTGCCAGCAGCCTTTTGCCGCGCGAGCAGTACTTC. The full variable domain, with the rest looked up from reference TRBV11-2 and TRBJ2-7, is EAGVAQSPRYKIIEKRQSVAFWCNPISGHATLYWYQQILGQGPKLLIQFQNNGVVDDSQLPKDRFSAERLKGVDSTLKIQPAKLEDSAVYLCASSLLPREQYFGPGTRLTVT.

The CDR3 reads CASSVSGTHYEQYF. In DNA, the CDR3 is TGTGCCAGCAGCGTTAGCGGGACCCACTACGAGCAGTACTTC. The chain links TRBV7-9 to TRBJ2-7, with 8 bases aligning to TRBD2. Trimming removed 5 bases from V and 3 bases from J; junction bases left unmatched: 6. The CDR3 has 14 residues. Germline CDR1 reads SEHNR; CDR2 reads FQNEAQ (reference sequence).

J is TRBJ1-2 and V is TRBV12-3 or TRBV12-4; TRBD1 is a possible D gene (6 bases). CDR3 length: 13 amino acids. Deletions cut 6 bases from V and 4 bases from J, with 12 bases between. CDR3 coding DNA: TGTGCCAGCAGGGACAGCGTTATCTATGGCTACACCTTC. Translating gives CASRDSVIYGYTF.

The chain combines TRBV10-2 with TRBJ2-7; no definite D call. This CDR3 is 12 amino acids long. Germline V lookup: CDR1 WSHSY, CDR2 SAAADI. Trimming left V 0 bases short and J 3 bases short, with 3 bases between. CDR3: CASSESLYEQYF. CDR3 sequence (DNA): TGCGCCAGCAGTGAGTCCCTCTACGAGCAGTACTTC.

The V call is TRBV30, the J call TRBJ2-3; 7 bases fit TRBD2. The germline CDR1 and CDR2 sequences are GTSNPN and SVGIG (reference sequence). The V segment lost 0 bases and the J segment 0 bases; nucleotides outside the gene matches: 6. The CDR3 runs to 16 residues. Here the CDR3 reads CAWSVRGGKSTDTQYF. The DNA of the CDR3 is TGTGCCTGGAGTGTACGCGGGGGAAAAAGCACAGATACGCAGTATTTT.

The chain joins TRBV27 to TRBJ1-2; TRBD1 agrees at 7 bases. CDR3 size: 15 residues. In germline, CDR1 is MNHEY, CDR2 SMNVEV (reference sequence). V lost 2 bases, J lost 4 bases, and 7 bases stayed unmatched. This CDR3 reads CASSLGGQRSYGYTF. CDR3 coding DNA: TGTGCCAGCAGTTTAGGGGGACAGCGATCCTATGGCTACACCTTC.